A selection of T cell receptor beta chains follows, all from one sample in a study of persistence of HIV-infected CD4 T cells. The assay was immunoSEQ multiplex PCR, and TCRdb's table has in-frame clones only and misses some. The data show about 40,000 clones, 70% to 80% seen once. No antigen is known for these receptors. The material was CD4+ T cells sorted from PBMCs after roughly 20-hour stimulation, obtained from a patient who received antiretroviral therapy. These receptors originate from an adult man with HIV who was CMV-seropositive. Both conserved end residues are part of each CDR3. Each record gives: J gene, V gene, D gene, clone size, CDR3 DNA, CDR3 protein. The D gene is left open where the match is weak. Rows may omit the clone size; those that give it use once, few, many or a size class.

j_call: TRBJ1-5
v_call: TRBV7-2
d_call: -
clone_size: once
cdr3_nt: TGTGCCAGCAGCACCCAGACAGGCCCCCATAGCAATCAGCCCCAGCATTTT
cdr3_aa: CASSTQTGPHSNQPQHF

j_call: TRBJ1-6
v_call: TRBV10-3
d_call: TRBD1
clone_size: -
cdr3_nt: TGTGCCATCAGTGGAGGGACAGGACTTCGCGGTTCACCCCTCCACTTT
cdr3_aa: CAISGGTGLRGSPLHF

j_call: TRBJ1-6
v_call: TRBV6-5
d_call: -
clone_size: -
cdr3_nt: TGTGCCAGCAGTCGACAGCCCAATTCACCCCTCCACTTT
cdr3_aa: CASSRQPNSPLHF

j_call: TRBJ1-2
v_call: TRBV6-2/TRBV6-3
d_call: -
clone_size: once
cdr3_nt: TGTGCCAGCAGTTACAACGGCTATGGCTACACCTTC
cdr3_aa: CASSYNGYGYTF

j_call: TRBJ1-1
v_call: TRBV11-2
d_call: -
clone_size: -
cdr3_nt: TGTGCCAGCAGCCCCCCGTCACAGGACACTGAAGCTTTCTTT
cdr3_aa: CASSPPSQDTEAFF

j_call: TRBJ2-3
v_call: TRBV10-3
d_call: -
clone_size: -
cdr3_nt: TGTGCCATCAGCCCGACAGTACTTAGCACAGATACGCAGTATTTT
cdr3_aa: CAISPTVLSTDTQYF

j_call: TRBJ2-2
v_call: TRBV15
d_call: TRBD2
clone_size: -
cdr3_nt: TGTGCCACCAGCAGAGGGGGAGGGCCCACCGGGGAGCTGTTTTTT
cdr3_aa: CATSRGGGPTGELFF

j_call: TRBJ2-3
v_call: TRBV11-3
d_call: TRBD1
clone_size: -
cdr3_nt: TGTGCCAGCAGCCAAAGACAGGGAACAGATACGCAGTATTTT
cdr3_aa: CASSQRQGTDTQYF

j_call: TRBJ1-5
v_call: TRBV19
d_call: -
clone_size: -
cdr3_nt: TGTGCCAGTAGGACGTCGGACGGTGTGCCTTTTTATAGCAATCAGCCCCAGCATTTT
cdr3_aa: CASRTSDGVPFYSNQPQHF

j_call: TRBJ2-7
v_call: TRBV6-1
d_call: -
clone_size: -
cdr3_nt: TGTGCCAGCAGTTCCCCAGGCGGGAACCCCTTGGAGCAGTACTTC
cdr3_aa: CASSSPGGNPLEQYF

j_call: TRBJ1-3
v_call: TRBV30
d_call: -
clone_size: few
cdr3_nt: TGTGCCTGTAGTGAGGGACGCGGAAACACCATATATTTT
cdr3_aa: CACSEGRGNTIYF

j_call: TRBJ2-7
v_call: TRBV18
d_call: TRBD1
clone_size: -
cdr3_nt: TGTGCCAGCTCCCGGGACAGGATCTCCTACGAGCAGTACTTC
cdr3_aa: CASSRDRISYEQYF